In its sample, the clone carrying this T cell receptor (beta chain) was seen a few times. Its antigen is unidentified. This record comes from a study of blood T cells in healthy people across ages. This CDR3 is built from 14 residues. The V and J ends lost 3 bases and 7 bases respectively, with 16 bases between them. Germline loops: CDR1 GTSNPN, CDR2 SVGIG (reference sequence). Using a J-beta primer mix together with a sample-barcoded 5' primer, a second PCR was run for roughly 6 to 11 cycles. TCRdb reanalysed the 5' RACE reads using MiXCR and keeps one entry per CDR3 protein. There are some 1.1 million distinct CDR3 sequences in the sample; more than 30% occur only once, and around 14% lies in the top ten. Approximately 9.6 milliliters of peripheral blood were drawn from each donor into EDTA-treated tubes. The study's findings and limits: Since the PBMCs were unsorted, naive and antigen-experienced cells could not be conclusively compared. Roughly linear declines in TCR beta diversity per million T cells occurred with age.

The sequencing sample was made of blood. The origin of this receptor is a man aged 18 to 30 in good health. The chain combines TRBV30 with TRBJ1-5, with D possibly TRBD1 on 5 matching bases. DNA for the CDR3: TGTGCCTGGAGCCCAGGGATCACCGGACAGCCCCAGCATTTT. Translated: CAWSPGITGQPQHF.